These T cell receptor beta chains were read from a single sample in a study of cytomegalovirus exposure and HLA in healthy donors. This table comes from immunoSEQ multiplex PCR, and its TCRdb copy is limited to in-frame clones, with some not included. Of about 200,000 clones in the sample, approximately 85% were seen once. The sample was PBMCs. These receptor sequences come from a woman between 50 and 59 years old in good health and CMV-seropositive. CDR3s include the opening cysteine and the closing phenylalanine or tryptophan. The D gene is left open where the match is weak. Expanded clones are given a class, and other clones once, few, many or no size at all.

TRBD1 | TRBJ1-4 | - | TRBV28 | CATEMTGRNEKLFF | TGTGCCACCGAAATGACAGGGCGGAATGAAAAACTGTTTTTT
- | TRBJ1-1 | - | TRBV28 | CASSLPTVLSAEAFF | TGTGCCAGCAGTTTGCCGACAGTTTTGTCGGCTGAAGCTTTCTTT
TRBD1 | TRBJ1-4 | - | TRBV7-8 | CASSPGQLNEKLFF | TGTGCCAGCAGCCCGGGACAGCTAAATGAAAAACTGTTTTTT
- | TRBJ1-4 | - | TRBV28 | CASSDQGATNEKLFF | TGTGCCAGCAGTGACCAGGGTGCAACTAATGAAAAACTGTTTTTT
TRBD2 | TRBJ2-7 | - | TRBV7-6 | CASSRGLAGAYEQYF | TGTGCCAGCAGCAGGGGACTAGCGGGGGCCTACGAGCAGTACTTC
- | TRBJ1-5 | - | TRBV15 | CATSSRDTSQPQHF | TGTGCCACCAGCAGCCGGGACACAAGCCAGCCCCAGCATTTT
- | TRBJ1-6 | - | TRBV9 | CASSAKGNSYSPLHF | TGTGCCAGCAGCGCGAAGGGGAATTCATATTCACCCCTCCACTTT
TRBD1 | TRBJ1-2 | - | TRBV28 | CASGTGSVGYTF | TGTGCCAGCGGGACAGGGAGTGTCGGCTACACCTTC
TRBD1 | TRBJ2-2 | - | TRBV5-1 | CASSPDRGRGELFF | TGCGCCAGCAGCCCTGACAGGGGGCGAGGGGAGCTGTTTTTT
- | TRBJ2-2 | - | TRBV19 | CASSISLSNTGELFF | TGTGCCAGTAGTATAAGCTTATCGAACACCGGGGAGCTGTTTTTT
- | TRBJ2-7 | once | TRBV28 | CASRSPSVYEQYF | TGTGCCAGCCGCTCCCCTTCGGTCTACGAGCAGTACTTC
- | TRBJ2-1 | few | TRBV7-8 | CASSSPPFGGRLGNEQFF | TGTGCCAGCAGTTCCCCCCCTTTCGGAGGGCGTTTGGGCAATGAGCAGTTCTTC
TRBD2 | TRBJ2-7 | - | TRBV13 | CASSLRSGGSEQYF | TGTGCCAGCAGCTTAAGAAGCGGGGGGTCCGAGCAGTACTTC
- | TRBJ2-2 | - | TRBV10-3 | CAISPTSPNTGELFF | TGTGCCATCAGTCCTACCTCTCCGAACACCGGGGAGCTGTTTTTT
TRBD1 | TRBJ2-7 | - | TRBV19 | CASSRDSFSYEQYF | TGTGCCAGTAGCCGGGACAGCTTTTCCTACGAGCAGTACTTC
TRBD1 | TRBJ2-7 | - | TRBV9 | CASSVEPGQGYEQYF | TGTGCCAGCAGCGTAGAGCCCGGACAGGGCTACGAGCAGTACTTC
- | TRBJ1-1 | - | TRBV10-3 | CAISESGSTEAFF | TGTGCCATCAGTGAGTCCGGGTCCACTGAAGCTTTCTTT
TRBD1 | TRBJ1-4 | - | TRBV5-4 | CASSKASDRGPGEKLFF | TGTGCCAGCAGCAAAGCCTCGGACAGGGGGCCAGGTGAAAAACTGTTTTTT
TRBD1 | TRBJ1-1 | - | TRBV5-1 | CASSFAGTGKNTEAFF | TGCGCCAGCAGTTTCGCCGGGACAGGGAAAAACACTGAAGCTTTCTTT
TRBD1 | TRBJ2-5 | - | TRBV4-1 | CASSRRDSKETQYF | TGCGCCAGCAGCCGAAGGGACAGCAAAGAGACCCAGTACTTC
- | TRBJ2-2 | - | TRBV27 | CASSDPGQMNTGELFF | TGTGCCAGCAGTGACCCGGGACAAATGAACACCGGGGAGCTGTTTTTT
- | TRBJ2-7 | - | TRBV7-2 | CASSPSEGGDFYEQYF | TGTGCCAGCAGCCCGTCTGAGGGCGGGGATTTCTACGAGCAGTACTTC
- | TRBJ1-4 | few | TRBV27 | CASSLEPPAFYNEKLFF | TGTGCCAGCAGTTTAGAACCTCCCGCCTTCTATAATGAAAAACTGTTTTTT
- | TRBJ2-1 | - | TRBV28 | CASSFLNEQFF | TGTGCCAGCAGTTTTCTTAATGAGCAGTTCTTC
- | TRBJ2-3 | - | TRBV5-1 | CASSLQGSTDTQYF | TGCGCCAGCAGCTTGCAGGGCAGCACAGATACGCAGTATTTT
TRBD2 | TRBJ2-1 | - | TRBV18 | CASSPQESGGPHEQFF | TGTGCCAGCTCGCCACAAGAGTCGGGAGGGCCCCATGAGCAGTTCTTC
- | TRBJ1-6 | - | TRBV5-4 | CASSSSRGGNSPLHF | TGTGCCAGCAGCTCCTCGAGGGGAGGAAATTCACCCCTCCACTTT
TRBD2 | TRBJ2-3 | - | TRBV7-9 | CASSLGGLARNNTDTQYF | TGTGCCAGCAGCTTAGGGGGACTAGCGAGGAACAACACAGATACGCAGTATTTT
- | TRBJ1-5 | - | TRBV28 | CASSLFQSNQPQHF | TGTGCCAGCAGTTTATTTCAGTCCAATCAGCCCCAGCATTTT
- | TRBJ2-1 | - | TRBV21-1 | CANIPGLAGMSYNEQFF | TGTGCCAACATCCCGGGACTAGCGGGAATGTCCTACAATGAGCAGTTCTTC
- | TRBJ2-6 | - | TRBV10-3 | CAIGLTPSGANVLTF | TGTGCCATCGGCCTTACCCCCTCTGGGGCCAACGTCCTGACTTTC
TRBD1 | TRBJ1-2 | - | TRBV10-3 | CAISVGQGAYGYTF | TGTGCCATCAGTGTAGGACAGGGGGCTTATGGCTACACCTTC
TRBD1 | TRBJ2-3 | - | TRBV7-2 | CASSWTGRSSDTDTQYF | TGTGCCAGCAGTTGGACAGGGAGGTCCTCGGACACAGATACGCAGTATTTT
TRBD1 | TRBJ2-1 | - | TRBV5-1 | CASSQSGQGAGEQFF | TGCGCCAGCAGCCAATCAGGACAGGGGGCGGGAGAGCAGTTCTTC
- | TRBJ1-1 | once | TRBV30 | CAWSPRWGGTEAFF | TGTGCCTGGAGTCCACGATGGGGGGGGACTGAAGCTTTCTTT
TRBD1 | TRBJ1-6 | - | TRBV7-8 | CASSLKPGQNNSPLHF | TGTGCCAGCAGCTTAAAACCGGGACAGAATAATTCACCCCTCCACTTT
- | TRBJ1-3 | - | TRBV5-6 | CASSINYSGNTIYF | TGTGCCAGCAGCATAAACTACTCTGGAAACACCATATATTTT
TRBD2 | TRBJ2-3 | - | TRBV7-6 | CASSSSALAGEDTQYF | TGTGCCAGCAGCTCTAGCGCCCTAGCGGGAGAGGATACGCAGTATTTT
- | TRBJ2-7 | few | TRBV29-1 | CSVEGAEGHEQYF | TGCAGCGTTGAGGGTGCGGAGGGCCACGAGCAGTACTTC
- | TRBJ2-7 | - | TRBV5-6 | CASSLVGLEQYF | TGTGCCAGCAGCTTGGTTGGACTCGAGCAGTACTTC
TRBD1 | TRBJ2-3 | - | TRBV7-8 | CASSKPGQGAGGLTDTQYF | TGTGCCAGCAGCAAACCGGGACAGGGGGCAGGTGGTCTCACAGATACGCAGTATTTT
TRBD2 | TRBJ2-3 | - | TRBV4-3 | CASSPSIAGGGDTQYF | TGCGCCAGCAGCCCAAGCATAGCGGGGGGGGGAGATACGCAGTATTTT
TRBD1 | TRBJ2-7 | - | TRBV2 | CASSLDRGRDYEQYF | TGTGCCAGCAGCTTGGACAGGGGCCGAGACTACGAGCAGTACTTC
TRBD1 | TRBJ1-1 | - | TRBV7-9 | CASSVTGGVRAEAFF | TGTGCCAGCAGCGTAACAGGGGGCGTGAGGGCTGAAGCTTTCTTT